These 12 T cell receptor beta chains originate from one sample sequenced in a study of cytomegalovirus exposure and HLA in healthy donors. In the PCR, 60 Vbeta and 13 Jbeta primers were used. The method was immunoSEQ multiplex PCR; TCRdb's version includes in-frame clones alone and lacks a portion of them. Reported are tens of thousands of clones; the ten largest clones contain 3.8%. The sequencing sample was made of PBMCs. Receptor source: a female donor in good health and CMV-seropositive.

As concerns this clone: At one end, the junction sequence differs from germline, possibly due to a read error. This chain connects TRBV5-1 to TRBJ1-5; TRBD1 is a possible D gene (6 bases). There are 14 residues in the CDR3. Germline CDR1 is SGHRS and CDR2 is YFSETQ. CDR3 nucleotide sequence: TGCGCCAGCAGCCAAGGGGGGGGGAATCAACCCCAGCATTTT. It specifies CASSQGGGNQPQHF.

The CDR3 spells CASTPSRTSLTGELFF. In DNA, the CDR3 is TGTGCCAGCACCCCTAGCCGTACTAGTCTCACCGGGGAGCTGTTTTTT. V and J are TRBV27 and TRBJ2-2, with a tentative D call TRBD2 (5 bases). The CDR3 is 16 amino acids. The V gene lost 7 bases and the J gene lost 4 bases, with 19 bases spanning the gap. Germline CDR1 MNHEY, CDR2 SMNVEV (reference sequence).

This chain uses TRBV6-5 with TRBJ1-5; 9 bases are a match to TRBD1. CDR1 is MNHEY, CDR2 SVGAGI, per germline. The CDR3 length is 15 residues. Trimming cost V 0 bases and J 4 bases; bases outside gene matches: 1. This CDR3 reads CASSYSTGGNQPQHF. CDR3 DNA: TGTGCCAGCAGTTACTCGACAGGGGGGAATCAGCCCCAGCATTTT.

The rearrangement joins TRBV18 to TRBJ2-7; D is perhaps TRBD1 (6 bases). Germline V CDR1 and CDR2: KGHSH, LQKENI. V lost 4 bases to trimming and J lost 2 bases, with 9 bases between them. The CDR3 totals 13 residues. This chain's CDR3 is CASSRGQTYEQYF. As DNA, the CDR3 is TGTGCCAGCTCACGAGGACAGACCTACGAGCAGTACTTC.

This chain joins TRBV6-5 and TRBJ2-7, with 7 bases fitting TRBD2. Losses at the gene ends were 5 bases for V and 2 bases for J; bases not matched to a gene: 3. CDR3 length equals 13 residues. The germline gives CDR1 MNHEY, CDR2 SVGAGI. CDR3 DNA sequence: TGTGCCAGCAGTCTAGCGGAACCCTACGAGCAGTACTTC. Translating gives CASSLAEPYEQYF.

The chain employs TRBV6-5 and TRBJ2-3; 13 bases align to TRBD2. Germline lookup yields CDR1 MNHEY and CDR2 SVGAGI. There are 15 residues in the CDR3. Trimming at V came to 6 bases and at J to 5 bases, leaving 5 bases not matched to a gene. As DNA, the CDR3 is TGTGCCAGCAGGGAACTAGCGGGAGGGGGAGATACGCAGTATTTT. Amino acids: CASRELAGGGDTQYF.

The chain uses TRBV18 and TRBJ2-7; weak D call: TRBD1 (5 bases). The V and J ends lost 8 bases and 2 bases respectively, with 16 bases between them. The CDR3 has 14 residues. Germline assignment: CDR1 KGHSH and CDR2 LQKENI. Here the CDR3 reads CASTTTDSPYEQYF. CDR3 nucleotide sequence: TGTGCCAGCACGACCACCGACAGCCCCTACGAGCAGTACTTC. The complete variable domain, with remaining parts taken from reference TRBV18 and TRBJ2-7, reads NAGVMQNPRHLVRRRGQEARLRCSPMKGHSHVYWYRQLPEEGLKFMVYLQKENIIDESGMPKERFSAEFPKEGPSILRIQQVVRGDSAAYFCASTTTDSPYEQYFGPGTRLTVT.

The rearrangement joins TRBV28 to TRBJ2-3; unclear D gene. The CDR3 is 15 residues long. CDR1 MDHEN and CDR2 SYDVKM come from the germline V gene. Deletions cut 3 bases from V and 1 base from J, with 11 bases between. The CDR3 loop reads CASSFPRLGTDTQYF. CDR3 nucleotides: TGTGCCAGCAGTTTCCCACGACTGGGCACAGATACGCAGTATTTT.

The chain couples TRBV28 to TRBJ2-1; TRBD1 agrees at 9 bases. The CDR3 runs 15 residues. The germline V gene encodes CDR1 MDHEN and CDR2 SYDVKM. The junction had 7 bases not matched to a gene; V was cut back by 3 bases and J by 7 bases. CDR3 DNA sequence: TGTGCCAGCAGTTTCTCAACAGGGGGCTTGAATGAGCAGTTCTTC. This codes for CASSFSTGGLNEQFF.

This sequence joins TRBV29-1 and TRBJ1-4; 7 nucleotides match TRBD1. Germline CDR1 reads SQVTM; CDR2 reads ANQGSEA. With V trimmed by 4 bases and J by 5 bases, 4 bases remained unmatched. CDR3 size: 13 residues. CDR3 DNA sequence: TGCAGCGTTGGACAGGGTAACAATGAAAAACTGTTTTTT. The encoded protein is CSVGQGNNEKLFF.

This chain connects TRBV11-3 to TRBJ2-4; D perhaps matches TRBD2 (6 bases). The CDR3 length is 15 residues. Trimming took 1 base from V and 5 from J, leaving 12 bases between them. Germline loops: CDR1 SGHNT, CDR2 YENEEA. The CDR3 spells CASSLGGGTQNIQYF. CDR3 bases: TGTGCCAGCAGCTTAGGTGGCGGGACCCAAAACATTCAGTACTTC.

V usage is TRBV7-9 and J usage is TRBJ2-7, with TRBD2 matching over 15 bases. Germline CDR1 reads SEHNR; CDR2 reads FQNEAQ (reference sequence). V shed 5 bases, J shed 5 bases, and the junction held 10 bases outside the gene matches. This CDR3 has 17 amino acids. CDR3 amino acids: CASSPGLAGGPFNEQYF. CDR3 in DNA: TGTGCCAGCAGCCCTGGACTAGCGGGAGGGCCCTTTAACGAGCAGTACTTC.